The 20 T cell receptor beta chains below all came from one sample that was sequenced in a study of human T cells and chemical hapten exposure. Unique molecular identifiers were linked by the library to individual cDNA molecules. MiXCR, applied by TCRdb to the reads, yields one record per CDR3 protein. The table has 750 to 1,000 distinct CDR3 sequences, 53% seen once. As to treatment: therapeutic diphenylcyclopropenone sensitization with weekly scalp DPC. This specimen was whole blood, taken before DPC sensitization or 2, 6, or about 24 weeks after (not recorded which). Receptors were obtained from an adult with alopecia areata. Some clones in this sample may be carry-over from other donors' samples. This table probably holds off-target reads from a library built for another chain.

This chain joins TRBV5-6 and TRBJ2-1, with D unclear. V dropped 1 base and J dropped 7 bases, with 12 bases sitting between them. This CDR3 spans 14 amino acids. Germline V gene lookup returns CDR1 SGHDT and CDR2 YYEEEE. The DNA of the CDR3 is TGTGCCAGCAGCTTGATGTCGGCCAGGAATGAGCAGTTCTTC. This codes for CASSLMSARNEQFF.

V usage is TRBV10-3 and J usage is TRBJ1-1; a weak D match, TRBD1 (5 bases). V shed 6 bases and J shed 4 bases, with 12 bases lying between them. Per germline, CDR1 ENHRY and CDR2 SYGVKD. This CDR3 is built from 13 residues. CDR3 DNA sequence: TGTGCCATCAGCTCGGGGCAGGCCACTGAAGCTTTCTTT. Translating it yields CAISSGQATEAFF.

The chain links TRBV3-1 to TRBJ2-7, with unresolved D. The CDR3 contains 12 residues. Deletions cut 1 base from V and 7 bases from J, with 8 bases between. Germline V gene lookup returns CDR1 LGHDT and CDR2 YNNKEL (reference sequence). In nucleotides, the CDR3 is TGTGCCAGCAGCCAAGCGAGGATTGAGCAGTACTTC. Its protein product is CASSQARIEQYF.

The V gene is TRBV14, the J gene TRBJ2-1; D gene unclear. Trimming cost V 4 bases and J 4 bases, with 8 bases left between them. CDR3 length equals 13 residues. From germline, CDR1 is SGHDN and CDR2 FVKESK. DNA for the CDR3: TGTGCCAGCAGCCGCCGGACGTACAATGAGCAGTTCTTC. It is translated as CASSRRTYNEQFF.

This clonotype showed up just a few times. V usage is TRBV9 and J usage is TRBJ2-3, with no clear D. The length of the CDR3 is 15 residues. The V end lost 4 bases, the J end lost 3 bases, and 15 bases lay between the germline ends. The germline V gene has CDR1 SGDLS and CDR2 YYNGEE. The CDR3 spells CASSLSWGSTDTQYF. CDR3 nucleotide sequence: TGTGCCAGCAGCTTGAGTTGGGGTTCTACAGATACGCAGTATTTT.

The chain employs TRBV19 and TRBJ1-1; D gene uncertain. There are 13 residues in the CDR3. The V end was cut by 5 bases, the J end by 1 base, with 8 bases between. Germline V gene lookup returns CDR1 LNHDA and CDR2 SQIVND (reference sequence). The CDR3 region is CASSPRGNTEAFF. CDR3 coding DNA: TGTGCCAGTAGTCCCCGGGGGAACACTGAAGCTTTCTTT.

This clonotype was seen a handful of times. This chain joins TRBV10-2 and TRBJ2-7; no firm D call. V shed 5 bases and J shed 2 bases, with 4 bases lying between them. The V gene's germline CDR1 is WSHSY and CDR2 SAAADI. The CDR3 is 11 residues long. CDR3 DNA sequence: TGCGCCAGCAGTTTTACCTACGAGCAGTACTTC. This sequence encodes CASSFTYEQYF.

The chain uses TRBV2 and TRBJ2-6; the D is unclear. The CDR3 length is 14 residues. Trimming removed 7 bases from V and 3 bases from J, with 10 bases in between. CDR1 is SNHLY and CDR2 is FYNNEI in the germline V gene. CDR3: CASTPNGGANVLTF. CDR3 coding DNA: TGTGCCAGCACGCCAAACGGTGGGGCCAACGTCCTGACTTTC.

The chain uses TRBV5-1 and TRBJ2-6, with D uncertain. CDR1 is SGHRS, CDR2 YFSETQ, per germline. V shed 4 bases and J shed 0 bases, with 5 bases lying between them. This CDR3 region has 14 residues. The CDR3 sequence is CASSTLSGANVLTF. Here the CDR3 DNA reads TGCGCCAGCAGCACCCTCTCTGGGGCCAACGTCCTGACTTTC.

The rearrangement uses TRBV14 and TRBJ2-7; D not certain. This CDR3 is 13 amino acids long. V lost 4 bases and J lost 7, with 14 bases in between. Germline CDR1 reads SGHDN; CDR2 reads FVKESK. In DNA form, the CDR3 reads TGTGCCAGCAGCCCCATGGTGGCGGAGGAGCAGTACTTC. Protein sequence: CASSPMVAEEQYF.

The V gene is TRBV6-1, the J gene TRBJ2-1; D is undetermined. The germline V and J ends were trimmed by 8 bases and 0 bases, with 11 bases remaining between them. CDR1 is MNHNS and CDR2 is SASEGT in the germline V gene. The CDR3 is made up of 14 amino acids. The chain's CDR3 is CASLPQSSYNEQFF. CDR3 DNA: TGTGCCAGCCTCCCTCAGAGCTCCTACAATGAGCAGTTCTTC.

This clonotype was counted a single time. The rearrangement uses TRBV15 and TRBJ2-7, with no clear D. Germline V gene lookup returns CDR1 LNHNV and CDR2 YYDKDF (reference sequence). The CDR3 length is 12 residues. V was clipped by 0 bases and J by 4 bases, with 4 bases between them. The CDR3 DNA sequence: TGTGCCACCAGCAGAGATACGTACGAGCAGTACTTC. It is translated as CATSRDTYEQYF.

This clonotype was recorded a few times. The J gene is TRBJ1-2, the V gene TRBV27; D is possibly TRBD1 (6 bases). Germline assignment: CDR1 MNHEY and CDR2 SMNVEV (reference sequence). The CDR3 totals 14 residues. The germline V and J ends were trimmed by 6 bases and 2 bases, with 13 bases remaining between them. The CDR3 nucleotides read TGTGCCAGCAGCAAGTGGGGGGGCAACTATGGCTACACCTTC. Translated, it gives CASSKWGGNYGYTF.

The chain couples TRBV12-3 or TRBV12-4 to TRBJ2-7; D not resolved. Trimming stripped 3 bases from V and 4 bases from J, with 10 bases between. The CDR3 extends over 13 amino acids. The DNA for the CDR3 is TGTGCCAGCAGTTTTGGAGATCTATACGAGCAGTACTTC. This sequence encodes CASSFGDLYEQYF.

This sequence joins TRBV29-1 and TRBJ2-7, with TRBD1 matching 9 bases. Per germline, CDR1 SQVTM and CDR2 ANQGSEA. The V and J ends lost 7 bases and 6 bases, in that order; junction bases with no gene match: 7. The CDR3 is made up of 12 amino acids. CDR3 DNA sequence: TGCAGCGCCGGGACAGGGTTCCGCGAGCAGTACTTC. It encodes CSAGTGFREQYF.

V gene TRBV10-1 combines with J gene TRBJ2-3, with a weak D call TRBD1 (5 bases). Germline CDR1 WNHNN, CDR2 SYGVQD (reference sequence). Between the trimmed V and J ends, which lost 4 bases and 3 bases, there was a span of 8 bases. The CDR3 loop spans 13 amino acids. This chain's CDR3 is CASSARTTDTQYF. Written as DNA, the CDR3 is TGCGCCAGCAGTGCCAGGACAACAGATACGCAGTATTTT.

This clonotype was observed a few times. The chain links TRBV6-4 to TRBJ1-1; D uncertain. Between the trimmed V and J ends, which lost 2 bases and 11 bases, there was a span of 3 bases. Germline V gene data show CDR1 as MRHNA and CDR2 as SNTAGT. The CDR3 spans 9 residues. CDR3 loop: CASSDPAFF. The CDR3 DNA is TGTGCCAGCAGTGACCCCGCTTTCTTT.

The chain employs TRBV18 and TRBJ2-3; the D is unclear. The ends were cut back, 3 bases at V and 0 bases at J, with 7 bases in the middle. The CDR3 totals 14 residues. The germline V gene has CDR1 KGHSH and CDR2 LQKENI. CDR3 sequence reads: CASSPMDSTDTQYF. The CDR3 DNA follows: TGTGCCAGCTCACCGATGGACAGCACAGATACGCAGTATTTT.

The rearrangement links TRBV6-2 or TRBV6-3 to TRBJ2-7, with 8 nucleotides matching TRBD1. Germline V lookup: CDR1 MNHEY, CDR2 SVGEGT. Unmatched junction bases numbered 6, after V lost 5 bases and J lost 3 bases. CDR3 length: 14 amino acids. CDR3 DNA: TGTGCCAGCAGTCGCCCGGGACAGGTCTACGAGCAGTACTTC. Its translation: CASSRPGQVYEQYF.

This chain links TRBV7-2 with TRBJ1-6; D perhaps matches TRBD1 (5 bases). V was pared by 3 bases and J by 2 bases, with 11 bases between. Germline CDR1 reads SGHTA; CDR2 reads FQGNSA. CDR3 size: 16 residues. CDR3 nucleotides: TGTGCCAGCAGCTTCGGGGGTGAGGCCTATAATTCACCCCTCCACTTT. Its translation: CASSFGGEAYNSPLHF.